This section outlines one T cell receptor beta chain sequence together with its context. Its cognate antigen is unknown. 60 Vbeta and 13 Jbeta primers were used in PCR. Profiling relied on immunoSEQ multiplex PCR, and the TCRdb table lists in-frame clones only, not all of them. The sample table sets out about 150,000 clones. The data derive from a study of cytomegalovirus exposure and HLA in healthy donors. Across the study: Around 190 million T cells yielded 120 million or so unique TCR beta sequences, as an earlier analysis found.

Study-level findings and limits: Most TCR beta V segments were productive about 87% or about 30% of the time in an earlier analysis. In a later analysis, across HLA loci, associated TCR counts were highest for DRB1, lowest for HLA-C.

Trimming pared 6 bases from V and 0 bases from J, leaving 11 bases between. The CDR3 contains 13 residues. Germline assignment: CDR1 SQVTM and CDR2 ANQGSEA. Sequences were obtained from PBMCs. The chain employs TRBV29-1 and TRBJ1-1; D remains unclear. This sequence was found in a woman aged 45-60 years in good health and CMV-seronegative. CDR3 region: CSVVGSLNTEAFF. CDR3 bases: TGCAGCGTCGTAGGGAGTTTGAACACTGAAGCTTTCTTT.